These 2 T cell receptor beta chains were all obtained from the same sample, sequenced in a study of blood T cell repertoires in COVID-19. Data came from immunoSEQ multiplex PCR; TCRdb stores just in-frame clones and leaves some out. The repertoire holds 88,000 or so clones, with almost 85% as singletons. The sample comprised peripheral blood. The source of these receptors is a man of 80 years or more with acute or convalescent COVID-19.

The CDR3, as DNA: TGTGCCAGCTCACCGGGCACCGAAGAGACCCAGTACTTC. It specifies CASSPGTEETQYF. The chain joins TRBV18 to TRBJ2-5; no definite D call. CDR1 is KGHSH and CDR2 is LQKENI in the germline V gene. This CDR3 contains 13 residues. V was pared by 3 bases and J by 3 bases, with 8 bases between.

The V gene is TRBV27, the J gene TRBJ1-4, with 8 bases matching TRBD1. Germline CDR1 MNHEY, CDR2 SMNVEV (reference sequence). Germline trimming cut 5 bases from V and 6 bases from J; bases unmatched to any gene: 5. CDR3 size: 14 residues. The CDR3 loop reads CASSQQGVYEKLFF. In nucleotides, the CDR3 is TGTGCCAGCAGTCAACAGGGGGTATATGAAAAACTGTTTTTT.